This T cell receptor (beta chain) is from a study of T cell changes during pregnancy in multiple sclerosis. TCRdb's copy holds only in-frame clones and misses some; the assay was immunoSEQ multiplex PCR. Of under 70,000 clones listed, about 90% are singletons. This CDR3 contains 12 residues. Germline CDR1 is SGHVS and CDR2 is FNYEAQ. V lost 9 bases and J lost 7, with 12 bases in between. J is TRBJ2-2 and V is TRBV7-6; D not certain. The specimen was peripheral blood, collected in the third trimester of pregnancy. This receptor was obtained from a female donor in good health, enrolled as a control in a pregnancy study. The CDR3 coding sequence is TGTGCCAGTAGTACGATCATCGGGGAGCTGTTTTTT. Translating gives CASSTIIGELFF.